The next 10 T cell receptor beta chains were all read from a single sample in a study of T cell clonality in common variable immunodeficiency. Study-level findings and limits: Reportedly, TCR beta sequences from common variable immunodeficiency showed fewer deletions and N-nucleotide insertions.

These receptors are not linked to any known antigen. Measured with immunoSEQ multiplex PCR; TCRdb has only the in-frame clones, and not every one. The sample presents some 7,100 clones, none singletons. Sequencing input: peripheral blood mononuclear cells. All receptors derive from a human donor with common variable immunodeficiency.

The table lists this clone with a few counts. Coverage ceases 3 residues before the CDR3 finishes, and the germline J gene fills in the end. The V gene is TRBV11-2, the J gene TRBJ2-7; tentatively, D is TRBD2 (5 bases). Trimming cost V 6 bases and J 5 bases, with 17 bases left between them. Germline CDR1 is SGHAT and CDR2 is FQNNGV. The CDR3 length is 14 residues. CDR3: CASSRERVSHEQYF. Partial CDR3 DNA: TGTGCCAGCAGTCGAGAGAGGGTAAGCCACGAG. Together with reference TRBV11-2 and TRBJ2-7, the CDR3 gives the full variable domain: EAGVAQSPRYKIIEKRQSVAFWCNPISGHATLYWYQQILGQGPKLLIQFQNNGVVDDSQLPKDRFSAERLKGVDSTLKIQPAKLEDSAVYLCASSRERVSHEQYFGPGTRLTVT.

This clone was counted a few times. The CDR3 spells CASRRGNGGNTIYF. The covered CDR3 bases are TGTGCCAGCCGGCGGGGCAACGGGGGAAACACC. The V gene is TRBV2, the J gene TRBJ1-3, with TRBD1 as a possible D gene (5 bases). The read finishes 3 residues shy of the CDR3 end, and the germline J gene is used to complete it. CDR3 length: 14 residues. Trimming pared 8 bases from V and 4 bases from J, leaving 15 bases between. CDR1 is SNHLY and CDR2 is FYNNEI in the germline V gene.

Here the CDR3 reads CASSLGGVQETQYF. Partial CDR3 DNA: TGCGCCAGCAGCTTGGGGGGGGTCCAAGAGACC. This sequence joins TRBV5-1 and TRBJ2-5, with D perhaps matching TRBD2 (6 bases). The read ends 3 residues before the CDR3 terminus; that terminus is restored from the germline J gene. Trimming left V 0 bases short and J 1 base short, with 7 bases between. CDR1 and CDR2 from the germline V gene are SGHRS and YFSETQ. CDR3 size: 14 residues. Full variable domain (remainder filled in from reference TRBV5-1 and TRBJ2-5): KAGVTQTPRYLIKTRGQQVTLSCSPISGHRSVSWYQQTPGQGLQFLFEYFSETQRNKGNFPGRFSGRQFSNSRSEMNVSTLELGDSALYLCASSLGGVQETQYFGPGTRLLVL.

Remarks on this clone: The sequence runs out 3 residues before the end of the CDR3; the remainder is reconstructed from the germline J gene. This CDR3 is also generated by other DNA sequences in the sample. This chain joins TRBV18 and TRBJ2-7, with 9 bases identical to TRBD2. The CDR3 has 16 residues. The germline gives CDR1 KGHSH, CDR2 LQKENI. Unmatched junction bases numbered 11, after V lost 4 bases and J lost 4 bases. This CDR3 reads CASSLSAGGSAYEQYF. The DNA read from the CDR3 is TGTGCCAGCTCACTCTCAGCGGGAGGCTCTGCGTACGAG.

There are a few counts of this clone. The read ends 3 residues before the CDR3 terminus; that terminus is restored from the germline J gene. The chain has TRBV7-6 and TRBJ1-1; D perhaps matches TRBD1 (6 bases). CDR1 and CDR2 (germline): SGHVS, FNYEAQ. The CDR3 has 16 residues. V was pared by 5 bases and J by 3 bases, with 19 bases between. The CDR3 sequence: CASSQGMGARYTEAFF. The DNA read from the CDR3 is TGTGCCAGCAGCCAGGGTATGGGGGCAAGGTACACTGAA.

This clone occurred a few times. Sequencing ends 3 residues short of the CDR3 end; the germline J gene provides the rest. The chain couples TRBV7-9 to TRBJ2-7; the match to TRBD2 covers 7 bases. Germline loops: CDR1 SEHNR, CDR2 FQNEAQ (reference sequence). V trimming: 5 bases; J trimming: 2 bases; junction bases outside the gene matches: 6. The CDR3 totals 14 residues. The CDR3 sequence: CASSPGGRPYEQYF. CDR3 bases read: TGTGCCAGCAGCCCCGGGGGGAGGCCCTACGAG.

This clone appeared a few times. Sequencing ends 3 residues short of the CDR3 end; the germline J gene provides the rest. The chain recombines TRBV2 with TRBJ2-7; D tentatively fits TRBD1 or TRBD2 (5 bases each). The germline V gene encodes CDR1 SNHLY and CDR2 FYNNEI. V lost 8 bases to trimming and J lost 3 bases, with 20 bases between them. The CDR3 runs to 15 residues. The CDR3 protein is CASLVTRQGVYEQYF. CDR3 DNA, as far as it was read: TGTGCCAGCTTGGTAACCCGGCAGGGAGTCTACGAG.

A remark on this clone: From the germline J gene comes the end of the CDR3, since the read stops 3 residues before it. V gene TRBV7-9 combines with J gene TRBJ1-5, with TRBD1 as a possible D gene (5 bases). Germline V CDR1 and CDR2: SEHNR, FQNEAQ (reference sequence). V dropped 5 bases and J dropped 3 bases, with 14 bases sitting between them. The CDR3 contains 15 residues. The CDR3 loop reads CASSPSGPHNQPQHF. The sequenced part of the CDR3 DNA is TGTGCCAGCAGCCCCTCAGGGCCTCACAATCAGCCC.

This clone appeared a few times. The junction and the germline gene differ at one end; a read error may be behind it. The sequenced fragment ends 3 residues before the CDR3 boundary, so the rest is inferred from the germline J gene. The chain is built from TRBV19 and TRBJ2-2, with D perhaps TRBD1 or TRBD2 (6 bases each). Germline loops: CDR1 LNHDA, CDR2 SQIVND (reference sequence). The CDR3 sequence is 13 residues long. CDR3 residues: CASSMVGGGGLFF. CDR3 DNA, as far as it was read: TGTGCCAGTAGTATGGTCGGCGGAGGGGGG.

As regards this clone: The missing CDR3 end, 3 residues past where the read stops, is filled in from the germline J gene. This chain uses TRBV7-9 with TRBJ2-7; the D gene is possibly TRBD1 (5 bases). The CDR3 extends over 14 amino acids. In germline, CDR1 is SEHNR, CDR2 FQNEAQ (reference sequence). The V end lost 0 bases, the J end lost 6 bases, and 12 bases lay between the germline ends. CDR3 residues: CASSLAATAAEQYF. The part of the CDR3 DNA that was read is TGTGCCAGCAGCTTAGCCGCGACAGCTGCCGAG.